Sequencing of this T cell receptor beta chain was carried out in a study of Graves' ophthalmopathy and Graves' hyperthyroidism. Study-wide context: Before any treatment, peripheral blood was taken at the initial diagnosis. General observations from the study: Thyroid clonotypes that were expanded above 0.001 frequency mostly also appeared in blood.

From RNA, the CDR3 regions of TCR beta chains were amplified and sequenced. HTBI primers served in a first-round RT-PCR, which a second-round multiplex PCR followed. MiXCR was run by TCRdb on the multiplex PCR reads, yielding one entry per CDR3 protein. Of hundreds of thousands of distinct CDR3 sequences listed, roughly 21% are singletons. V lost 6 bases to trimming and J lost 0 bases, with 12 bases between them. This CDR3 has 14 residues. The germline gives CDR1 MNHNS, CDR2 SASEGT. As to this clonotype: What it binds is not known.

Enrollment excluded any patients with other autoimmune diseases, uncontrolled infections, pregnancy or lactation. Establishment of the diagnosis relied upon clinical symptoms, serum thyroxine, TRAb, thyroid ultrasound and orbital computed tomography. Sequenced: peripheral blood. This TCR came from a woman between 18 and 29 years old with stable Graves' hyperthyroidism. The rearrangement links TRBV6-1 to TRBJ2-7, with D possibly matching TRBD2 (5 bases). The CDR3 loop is CASSDDGNSYEQYF. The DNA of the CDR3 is TGTGCCAGCAGCGACGACGGGAACTCCTACGAGCAGTACTTC.